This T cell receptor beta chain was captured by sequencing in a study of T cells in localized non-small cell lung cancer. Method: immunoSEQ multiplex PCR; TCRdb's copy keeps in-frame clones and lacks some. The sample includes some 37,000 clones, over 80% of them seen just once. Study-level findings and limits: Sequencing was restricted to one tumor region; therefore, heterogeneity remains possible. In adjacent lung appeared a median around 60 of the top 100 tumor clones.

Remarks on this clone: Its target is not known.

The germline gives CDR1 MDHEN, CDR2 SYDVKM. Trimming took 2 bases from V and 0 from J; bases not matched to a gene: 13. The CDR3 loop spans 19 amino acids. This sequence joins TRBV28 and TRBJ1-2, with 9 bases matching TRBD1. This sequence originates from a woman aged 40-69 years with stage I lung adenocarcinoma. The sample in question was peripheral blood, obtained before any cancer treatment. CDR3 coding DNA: TGTGCCAGCAGTTTACCCCCTTGGCCGGGACAGGGACCTAACTATGGCTACACCTTC. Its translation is CASSLPPWPGQGPNYGYTF.